Below are 17 T cell receptor beta chains sequenced from a single sample in a study of blood T cell repertoires in COVID-19 (TCRdb year 2020). Libraries came from the immunoSEQ multiplex PCR assay. TCRdb obtained this table from immuneACCESS and retained in-frame rearrangements with V and J assigned. These tables miss some clones; where compared with another copy, unresolved V genes account for less than half of the shortfall, and the remainder is unexplained. The sample table shows fewer than 70,000 clones, and about 85% are seen once. Of the sample, more than 7% falls within the top ten clones. Material: peripheral blood. The receptor source for this set is a woman in her 70s with active COVID-19.

The chain is built from TRBV6-6 and TRBJ1-6; D is undetermined. The CDR3 loop spans 13 amino acids. The germline CDR1 and CDR2 sequences are MNHNY and SVGAGI (reference sequence). Trimming cost V 2 bases and J 8 bases, with 7 bases left between them. The CDR3: CASSYNGDSPLHF. The CDR3 coding sequence is TGTGCCAGCAGTTACAACGGGGATTCACCCCTCCACTTT.

This chain connects TRBV12-5 to TRBJ2-6; the match to TRBD1 covers 7 bases. Germline CDR1 LGHNT, CDR2 FRNRAP. V was clipped by 1 base and J by 4 bases; unmatched bases: 4. The CDR3 covers 16 residues. This CDR3 is CASGLARGSGANVLTF. The CDR3 nucleotides are TGTGCTAGTGGTTTGGCCAGGGGGTCGGGGGCCAACGTCCTGACTTTC.

The chain has TRBV10-1 and TRBJ2-3, with unresolved D. Germline V gene data show CDR1 as WNHNN and CDR2 as SYGVQD (reference sequence). The V and J ends lost 0 bases and 6 bases respectively, with 7 bases between them. This CDR3 has 13 residues. DNA for the CDR3: TGCGCCAGCAGTGAGTCTCCCTTGGATACGCAGTATTTT. Amino acids: CASSESPLDTQYF.

This clone was observed a few times. The rearrangement uses TRBV10-3 and TRBJ1-5, with D perhaps TRBD1 (5 bases). Germline CDR1 reads ENHRY; CDR2 reads SYGVKD. The V gene lost 3 bases and the J gene lost 0 bases, with 9 bases spanning the gap. This CDR3 is built from 15 residues. CDR3 DNA sequence: TGTGCCATCAGTGATCCAGGGCTTAGCAATCAGCCCCAGCATTTT. Protein: CAISDPGLSNQPQHF.

The chain carries TRBV15 and TRBJ2-1; TRBD2 agrees at 10 bases. Germline CDR1 and CDR2: LNHNV and YYDKDF (reference sequence). This CDR3 is 17 amino acids long. Germline trimming cut 0 bases from V and 5 bases from J; bases unmatched to any gene: 7. CDR3 nucleotide sequence: TGTGCCACCAGCAGAGATCGAGGACTAGCGGTAAACAATGAGCAGTTCTTC. Amino acids: CATSRDRGLAVNNEQFF.

The chain recombines TRBV5-1 with TRBJ2-7, with 7 bases lining up with TRBD2. Germline V gene data show CDR1 as SGHRS and CDR2 as YFSETQ. The CDR3 has 15 residues. V was pared by 0 bases and J by 4 bases, with 7 bases of the junction left unmatched. The CDR3 nucleotides are TGCGCCAGCAGCTTGGATTATCCTAGCGGATACGAGCAGTACTTC. This sequence encodes CASSLDYPSGYEQYF.

The chain links TRBV24-1 to TRBJ2-5; D ambiguous. CDR1 is KGHDR and CDR2 is SFDVKD in the germline V gene. This CDR3 comprises 14 residues. V was cut by 1 base and J by 2 bases, with 7 bases left in between. The CDR3 is CATSDFYLQETQYF. Here the CDR3 DNA reads TGTGCCACCAGTGATTTTTACCTACAAGAGACCCAGTACTTC.

The CDR3 spells CASSTTRETQYF. The CDR3 DNA sequence: TGTGCCAGTAGTACGACACGAGAGACCCAGTACTTC. This chain uses TRBV19 with TRBJ2-5; D not resolved. The germline V and J ends were trimmed by 4 bases and 4 bases, with 7 bases remaining between them. This CDR3 is built from 12 residues. CDR1 and CDR2 (germline): LNHDA, SQIVND (reference sequence).

This chain connects TRBV4-2 to TRBJ2-7; D not resolved. Germline CDR1 and CDR2: LGHNA and YNFKEQ. V lost 0 bases, J lost 6 bases, and 9 bases lay in between. The CDR3 contains 13 residues. CDR3 sequence: CASSQEPEREQYF. The CDR3 region has the DNA TGTGCCAGCAGCCAAGAGCCAGAGCGCGAGCAGTACTTC.

The chain recombines TRBV10-3 with TRBJ1-4; D unresolved. The germline CDR1 and CDR2 sequences are ENHRY and SYGVKD. The CDR3 has 12 amino acids. V was shortened by 2 bases and J by 9 bases, with 7 bases between the two germline ends. The CDR3 here is CAISEGQKKLFF. The CDR3 coding sequence is TGTGCCATCAGTGAGGGGCAAAAAAAACTGTTTTTT.

The J gene is TRBJ2-1, the V gene TRBV19, with D maybe TRBD2 (6 bases). The V end was cut by 7 bases, the J end by 6 bases, with 16 bases between. The germline CDR1 and CDR2 sequences are LNHDA and SQIVND (reference sequence). This CDR3 comprises 14 residues. The CDR3, as DNA: TGTGCCAGTACCTTCTCTGGGGAGGTCAATGAGCAGTTCTTC. This encodes CASTFSGEVNEQFF.

This clone came up a few times. This chain uses TRBV30 with TRBJ1-6; no clear D gene. The CDR3 loop spans 14 amino acids. The germline V and J ends were trimmed by 2 bases and 7 bases, with 12 bases remaining between them. CDR1 and CDR2 from the germline V gene are GTSNPN and SVGIG (reference sequence). The CDR3 DNA sequence: TGTGCCTGGAGTTTCCGAGCCTCCAATTCACCCCTCCACTTT. Translated, it gives CAWSFRASNSPLHF. The full variable domain, with the rest looked up from reference TRBV30 and TRBJ1-6, is SQTIHQWPATLVQPVGSPLSLECTVEGTSNPNLYWYRQAAGRGLQLLFYSVGIGQISSEVPQNLSASRPQDRQFILSSKKLLLSDSGFYLCAWSFRASNSPLHFGNGTRLTVT.

The rearrangement links TRBV20-1 to TRBJ2-5; D call uncertain. CDR3 length equals 11 residues. Trimming cost V 3 bases and J 5 bases, with 7 bases left between them. CDR1 is DFQATT, CDR2 SNEGSKA, per germline (reference sequence). Here the CDR3 reads CSARTPETQYF. CDR3 DNA: TGCAGTGCTAGGACTCCCGAGACCCAGTACTTC.

This rearrangement joins TRBV2 to TRBJ2-3; D perhaps matches TRBD2 (6 bases). The CDR3 has 16 amino acids. Germline CDR1 SNHLY, CDR2 FYNNEI. The V and J ends lost 8 bases and 1 base respectively, with 19 bases between them. The chain's CDR3 is CASGPRGEPRTDTQYF. The CDR3 bases are TGTGCCAGCGGACCGCGGGGCGAGCCCCGCACAGATACGCAGTATTTT.

The rearrangement links TRBV7-3 to TRBJ2-5; 7 bases are a match to TRBD1. After removal of 5 bases from V and 5 bases from J, the junction contained 14 bases not matched to a gene. CDR1 SGHTA and CDR2 FQGTGA come from the germline V gene. The CDR3 has 16 amino acids. The CDR3 loop is CASSIQGPLQSETQYF. As DNA, the CDR3 is TGTGCCAGCAGCATACAGGGGCCCCTACAATCGGAGACCCAGTACTTC.

This clone is a singleton in its sample. The rearrangement joins TRBV6-4 to TRBJ2-1, with unresolved D. V was trimmed by 2 bases and J by 0 bases, leaving 8 bases between them. The germline V gene has CDR1 MRHNA and CDR2 SNTAGT. CDR3 length equals 15 residues. As DNA, the CDR3 is TGTGCCAGCAGTGACACCCCGAGCTCCTACAATGAGCAGTTCTTC. Encoded protein: CASSDTPSSYNEQFF.

The CDR3 DNA is TGTGCCAGCAGTTCCCTGGGGGGGGCCAGCAATCAGCCCCAGCATTTT. Amino acids: CASSSLGGASNQPQHF. The rearrangement joins TRBV6-5 to TRBJ1-5; the D gene is possibly TRBD1 (6 bases). The germline gives CDR1 MNHEY, CDR2 SVGAGI. Deletions cut 4 bases from V and 1 base from J, with 14 bases between. This CDR3 is 16 amino acids long.